This TCR beta chain was documented in a study of OX40 agonist ivuxolimab in advanced cancers. Study-wide points: In the expanded peripheral T cells, antigen specificity was never determined.

Produced via immunoSEQ multiplex PCR; TCRdb's table is partial and in-frame only. The sample includes roughly 67,000 clones, 88% seen only once; the top ten take approximately 5.4%. This clone was recorded only once. Its target is not known. This CDR3 has 12 residues. Between the trimmed V and J ends, which lost 5 bases and 9 bases, there was a span of 11 bases. Germline V CDR1 and CDR2: LGHNT, FRNRAP. V gene TRBV12-5 combines with J gene TRBJ2-1; maybe TRBD2 (5 bases). The sequencing used CD4+ or CD8+ T cells sorted from blood, collected in a trial of the OX40 agonist ivuxolimab. The source of this sequence is an adult with an advanced solid tumor such as melanoma, head and neck, liver or kidney cancer. The CDR3 DNA sequence: TGTGCTAGTGGTCCCGGACTTGGTGAGCAGTTCTTC. Its protein is CASGPGLGEQFF.